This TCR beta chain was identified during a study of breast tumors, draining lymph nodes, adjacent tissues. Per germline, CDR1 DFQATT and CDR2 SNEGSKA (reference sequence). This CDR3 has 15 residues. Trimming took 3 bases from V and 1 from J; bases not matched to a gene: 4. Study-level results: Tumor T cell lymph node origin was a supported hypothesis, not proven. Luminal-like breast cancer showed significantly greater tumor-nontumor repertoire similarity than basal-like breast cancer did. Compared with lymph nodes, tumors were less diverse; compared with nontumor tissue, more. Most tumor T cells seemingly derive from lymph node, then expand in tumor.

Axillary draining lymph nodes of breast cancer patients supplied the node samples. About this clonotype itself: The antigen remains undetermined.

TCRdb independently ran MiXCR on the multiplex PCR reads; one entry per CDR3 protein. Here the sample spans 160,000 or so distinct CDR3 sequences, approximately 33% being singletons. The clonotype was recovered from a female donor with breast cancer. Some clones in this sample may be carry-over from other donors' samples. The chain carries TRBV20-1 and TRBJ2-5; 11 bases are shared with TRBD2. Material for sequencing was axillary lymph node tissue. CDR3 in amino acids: CSARRLAGFQETQYF. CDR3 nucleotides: TGCAGTGCTAGGAGACTAGCGGGGTTCCAAGAGACCCAGTACTTC.